The clone carrying this TCR beta chain was observed a single time. The CDR3 length is 14 residues. The V gene lost 5 bases and the J gene lost 4 bases, with 14 bases spanning the gap. In germline, CDR1 is LNHDA, CDR2 SQIVND (reference sequence). This sample is part of a study of blood T cell repertoires in COVID-19. The overall study: Sources were T cells, B-cell-depleted T cells, or PBMCs; the material itself was cDNA or gDNA.

In the original workflow: Reference gene primer amplification yielded estimated nucleated cell counts. Method: immunoSEQ multiplex PCR; TCRdb's copy keeps in-frame clones and lacks some. The DNA gave D and trimming, while V, J and clone size come from that table. Here the sample spans around 250,000 clones, about four fifths being singletons. The sequence came from a woman aged 18-29 years with acute or convalescent COVID-19. The chain uses TRBV19 and TRBJ1-1, with D perhaps matching TRBD1 (5 bases). The sequenced sample was peripheral blood. CDR3 DNA: TGTGCCAGTAGTCCCGGTCAGGGCGGCACTGAAGCTTTCTTT. Translated, it gives CASSPGQGGTEAFF.